Each of the 28 T cell receptor beta chains below was sequenced from the same sample in a study of human T cells and chemical hapten exposure (dated by TCRdb to the early 2020s). Libraries came from RACE. The listed sequencing device is NextSeq 500. The public reads were reprocessed in TCRdb via fastp at Q25 and MiXCR, keeping in-frame beta chains. Rows are combined by CDR3 protein, so each entry shows the most common genes and DNA. This sample is represented by tens of thousands of distinct CDR3 sequences; 10% to 13% of them were singletons. Together, the top ten hold roughly 6% of the sample. In light of the paper, this sample's time point label describes: pre-sensitization, week 0. Explained via the paper, the treatment or condition label denotes: therapeutic diphenylcyclopropenone sensitization with weekly scalp DPC. The sequenced sample was whole blood, obtained in connection with sensitization to the hapten diphenylcyclopropenone (DPC). Source of these receptors: a man aged 25 to 40 with alopecia areata. Some clones in this sample may be carry-over from other donors' samples.

The chain recombines TRBV27 with TRBJ2-6; the D gene is possibly TRBD2 (5 bases). This CDR3 region has 18 residues. CDR1 and CDR2 (germline): MNHEY, SMNVEV (reference sequence). V lost 5 bases, J lost 2 bases, and 19 bases lay in between. The CDR3, as DNA: TGTGCCAGCAGTCTGTGCTGGACTCGCGCCACTGGGGCCAACGTCCTGACTTTC. Protein sequence: CASSLCWTRATGANVLTF.

This clonotype occurred many times. CDR3 protein: CASSSRDSRGEAFF. CDR3 DNA: TGTGCCAGCTCATCCCGGGACTCACGGGGTGAAGCTTTCTTT. The genes are TRBV18 and TRBJ1-1, with D maybe TRBD1 (5 bases). Germline V gene sequence: CDR1 KGHSH, CDR2 LQKENI. This CDR3 is 14 amino acids long. Trimming cost V 5 bases and J 7 bases, with 17 bases left between them.

This clonotype was counted between two and nine times. The gene calls are TRBV7-6 and TRBJ1-6, with TRBD1 matching over 7 bases. The CDR3 has 15 residues. Germline CDR1 is SGHVS and CDR2 is FNYEAQ. With V trimmed by 5 bases and J by 9 bases, 10 bases remained unmatched. The CDR3, as DNA: TGTGCCAGCAGCGCCAGACAGGGTTTGGCTTCACCCCTCCACTTT. Translated, it gives CASSARQGLASPLHF. The entire variable domain, with the rest obtained from reference TRBV7-6 and TRBJ1-6, is as follows: GAGVSQSPRYKVTKRGQDVALRCDPISGHVSLYWYRQALGQGPEFLTYFNYEAQQDKSGLPNDRFSAERPEGSISTLTIQRTEQRDSAMYRCASSARQGLASPLHFGNGTRLTVT.

This clonotype was counted at least ten times. The rearrangement uses TRBV6-4 and TRBJ2-1; 11 positions match TRBD2. From germline, CDR1 is MRHNA and CDR2 SNTAGT. CDR3 length: 19 amino acids. Trimming cost V 3 bases and J 0 bases; bases outside gene matches: 10. CDR3 nucleotides: TGTGCCAGCAGTGAAGCTAGCGGGGGGCTCCAAATCTCCTACAATGAGCAGTTCTTC. It codes for CASSEASGGLQISYNEQFF.

This rearrangement joins TRBV20-1 to TRBJ2-3; TRBD1 aligns across 7 bases. The CDR3 runs 14 residues. Trimming at V came to 6 bases and at J to 0 bases, leaving 6 bases not matched to a gene. Germline lookup yields CDR1 DFQATT and CDR2 SNEGSKA (reference sequence). CDR3 region: CSARDSSSTDTQYF. In DNA, the CDR3 is TGCAGTGCCAGGGACAGCTCTAGCACAGATACGCAGTATTTT.

This clonotype was counted only a few times. This sequence joins TRBV10-2 and TRBJ2-2; TRBD2 aligns across 11 bases. This CDR3 region has 18 residues. Germline V CDR1 and CDR2: WSHSY, SAAADI. The V gene end was trimmed by 3 bases and the J gene end by 5 bases; junction bases not matched to a gene: 11. CDR3 sequence reads: CASSDRLAGGIGTGELFF. CDR3 DNA: TGCGCCAGCAGTGATCGGCTAGCGGGAGGAATTGGTACCGGGGAGCTGTTTTTT.

There are many counts of this clonotype. This chain uses TRBV12-3 or TRBV12-4 with TRBJ2-6, with D maybe TRBD1 (5 bases). With 3 bases removed from V and 2 bases from J, the gap between germline ends came to 11 bases. There are 16 residues in the CDR3. CDR3 nucleotides: TGTGCCAGCAGTTTTAAGGGGTTGGCTGGGGCCAACGTCCTGACTTTC. Its protein is CASSFKGLAGANVLTF.

This clonotype was detected a few times. This chain uses TRBV7-2 with TRBJ2-3; 9 bases fit TRBD2. This CDR3 has 15 residues. In germline, CDR1 is SGHTA, CDR2 FQGNSA. After removal of 5 bases from V and 4 bases from J, the junction contained 7 bases not matched to a gene. The CDR3 protein is CASSPWTSDADTQYF. CDR3 in DNA: TGTGCCAGCAGCCCCTGGACTAGCGATGCAGATACGCAGTATTTT.

This clonotype was detected many times. V usage is TRBV7-6 and J usage is TRBJ2-2; 12 nucleotides agree with TRBD2. The CDR3 covers 17 residues. In germline, CDR1 is SGHVS, CDR2 FNYEAQ. The J segment lost 2 bases and the V segment lost 5 bases, leaving 6 bases of the junction unmatched. CDR3 sequence: CASSQWTSGANTGELFF. CDR3 nucleotide sequence: TGTGCCAGCAGCCAGTGGACTAGCGGGGCTAACACCGGGGAGCTGTTTTTT.

This clonotype was seen a handful of times. The chain carries TRBV20-1 and TRBJ2-3, with D unclear. The CDR3 sequence is 15 residues long. V dropped 0 bases and J dropped 0 bases, with 10 bases sitting between them. In germline, CDR1 is DFQATT, CDR2 SNEGSKA (reference sequence). The CDR3, as DNA: TGCAGTGCTAGAGATATTGACCGGAGCACAGATACGCAGTATTTT. It is translated as CSARDIDRSTDTQYF.

The rearrangement joins TRBV19 to TRBJ2-3; perhaps TRBD1 as D (5 bases). In germline, CDR1 is LNHDA, CDR2 SQIVND (reference sequence). Trimming took 0 bases from V and 4 from J, leaving 14 bases between them. The CDR3 is 16 amino acids. The CDR3 DNA sequence: TGTGCCAGTAGTATAGAGGGGCCCCGCAGCTCAGATACGCAGTATTTT. Protein sequence: CASSIEGPRSSDTQYF.

This clonotype occurred many times. CDR3 sequence (DNA): TGTGCCAGCAGCTTATTTGGCGGAACCTACAATGAGCAGTTCTTC. Amino acids: CASSLFGGTYNEQFF. The chain has TRBV7-3 and TRBJ2-1, with D unresolved. This CDR3 has 15 residues. Germline V CDR1 and CDR2: SGHTA, FQGTGA. The V gene lost 2 bases and the J gene lost 2 bases, with 10 bases spanning the gap. Filled out from reference TRBV7-3 and TRBJ2-1, the complete variable domain reads GAGVSQTPSNKVTEKGKYVELRCDPISGHTALYWYRQSLGQGPEFLIYFQGTGAADDSGLPNDRFFAVRPEGSVSTLKIQRTERGDSAVYLCASSLFGGTYNEQFFGPGTRLTVL.

This clonotype showed up many times. The V and J genes are TRBV7-2 and TRBJ2-5, with D possibly matching TRBD2 (6 bases). Germline V gene sequence: CDR1 SGHTA, CDR2 FQGNSA. V was shortened by 5 bases and J by 5 bases, with 18 bases between the two germline ends. This CDR3 spans 15 amino acids. The CDR3 loop reads CASSAGGAGRETQYF. DNA for the CDR3: TGTGCCAGCAGCGCAGGAGGGGCAGGGAGGGAGACCCAGTACTTC.

This clonotype was recorded at least ten times. The chain is built from TRBV3-1 and TRBJ2-7; 7 nucleotides align to TRBD2. CDR3 length: 21 residues. Germline lookup yields CDR1 LGHDT and CDR2 YNNKEL (reference sequence). Germline trimming cut 3 bases from V and 4 bases from J; bases unmatched to any gene: 27. CDR3 residues: CASSQEYIGWDWTRKRYEQYF. CDR3 DNA sequence: TGTGCCAGCAGCCAGGAGTACATCGGCTGGGACTGGACTAGAAAAAGGTACGAGCAGTACTTC.

This clonotype was observed a handful of times. The chain uses TRBV7-2 and TRBJ2-1; 7 nucleotides agree with TRBD2. The CDR3 length is 20 residues. J was trimmed by 0 bases and V by 2 bases; bases with no gene match: 16. Per germline, CDR1 SGHTA and CDR2 FQGNSA. CDR3 sequence (DNA): TGTGCCAGCAGCTTATATCCGGTCACTAGCGTAAGGAGCTCCTACAATGAGCAGTTCTTC. The encoded protein is CASSLYPVTSVRSSYNEQFF.

This clonotype was seen only a few times. The rearrangement links TRBV14 to TRBJ2-1; no clear D. The CDR3 has 13 residues. V gave up 1 base and J gave up 10 bases, with 11 bases separating them. The germline V gene encodes CDR1 SGHDN and CDR2 FVKESK. The CDR3 loop is CASSQVVGLEQFF. The DNA for the CDR3 is TGTGCCAGCAGCCAAGTCGTGGGTTTGGAGCAGTTCTTC.

The rearrangement links TRBV7-8 to TRBJ2-2; D is unclear. V was trimmed by 5 bases and J by 3 bases, leaving 7 bases between them. This CDR3 has 13 residues. Per the germline V gene, CDR1 is SGHVS and CDR2 is FQNEAQ. CDR3 amino acids: CASSKQHTGELFF. The CDR3 nucleotides read TGTGCCAGCAGCAAACAGCACACCGGGGAGCTGTTTTTT.

The rearrangement uses TRBV9 and TRBJ2-1, with D perhaps TRBD1 or TRBD2 (5 bases each). V lost 1 base and J lost 9, with 8 bases in between. The germline gives CDR1 SGDLS, CDR2 YYNGEE. CDR3 length equals 12 residues. CDR3 region: CASSVTGTEQFF. In nucleotides, the CDR3 is TGTGCCAGCAGCGTAACGGGGACTGAGCAGTTCTTC.

The table lists this clonotype with many counts. The rearrangement joins TRBV6-2 or TRBV6-3 to TRBJ1-1; D is possibly TRBD1 (6 bases). Germline V gives CDR1 MNHEY, CDR2 SVGEGT. This CDR3 has 14 amino acids. Trimming cost V 0 bases and J 2 bases, with 7 bases left between them. The DNA for the CDR3 is TGTGCCAGCAGTTACTCCAGGGGAAACACTGAAGCTTTCTTT. This gives the protein CASSYSRGNTEAFF.

The rearrangement joins TRBV11-2 to TRBJ2-7; no firm D call. This CDR3 comprises 12 residues. V dropped 7 bases and J dropped 0 bases, with 7 bases sitting between them. Germline V gene data show CDR1 as SGHAT and CDR2 as FQNNGV. CDR3 loop: CASKFRSYEQYF. The CDR3 coding sequence is TGTGCCAGCAAGTTCCGCTCCTACGAGCAGTACTTC.

Ten or more counts support this clonotype. J is TRBJ2-7 and V is TRBV27, with D possibly TRBD2 on 6 matching bases. Germline loops: CDR1 MNHEY, CDR2 SMNVEV (reference sequence). V was clipped by 5 bases and J by 0 bases, with 11 bases between them. CDR3 length: 14 amino acids. CDR3 sequence reads: CASSLTEGSYEQYF. The CDR3 coding sequence is TGTGCCAGCAGTCTAACGGAGGGCTCCTACGAGCAGTACTTC.

This clonotype was picked up many times. The chain recombines TRBV7-9 with TRBJ1-4; no clear D gene. This CDR3 has 15 residues. The germline CDR1 and CDR2 sequences are SEHNR and FQNEAQ (reference sequence). V was shortened by 5 bases and J by 3 bases, with 13 bases between the two germline ends. The DNA for the CDR3 is TGTGCCAGCAGCCTGTGGACGGATCCTAATGAAAAACTGTTTTTT. Its translation is CASSLWTDPNEKLFF.

This clonotype was recorded at least ten times. The rearrangement joins TRBV20-1 to TRBJ1-6; 10 bases are a match to TRBD1. CDR1 and CDR2 from the germline V gene are DFQATT and SNEGSKA (reference sequence). Losses at the gene ends were 4 bases for V and 10 bases for J; bases not matched to a gene: 10. The CDR3 consists of 15 residues. CDR3 residues: CSATHGGQGRSPLHF. For the CDR3, the DNA is TGCAGTGCTACCCACGGGGGACAGGGGCGGTCACCCCTCCACTTT.

This clonotype was detected ten times or more. The chain has TRBV7-9 and TRBJ1-6; TRBD1 aligns across 9 bases. The CDR3 is 17 amino acids. Germline V lookup: CDR1 SEHNR, CDR2 FQNEAQ (reference sequence). Unmatched junction bases numbered 12, after V lost 2 bases and J lost 10 bases. CDR3 coding DNA: TGTGCCAGCAGCTTACACACCAGGACAGGGGTTCGCTCACCCCTCCACTTT. It translates to CASSLHTRTGVRSPLHF.

This clonotype has a count of ten or more. The chain employs TRBV6-2 or TRBV6-3 and TRBJ2-1; 12 bases align to TRBD2. Germline trimming cut 6 bases from V and 8 bases from J; bases unmatched to any gene: 8. This CDR3 contains 15 residues. From germline, CDR1 is MNHEY and CDR2 SVGEGT. The CDR3: CASSRLASGRDEQFF. The DNA for the CDR3 is TGTGCCAGCAGCAGACTGGCTAGCGGGAGGGATGAGCAGTTCTTC.

The CDR3 bases are TGCAGCGTGGGGGGCGCAGGAGAAAAACTGTTTTTT. Protein: CSVGGAGEKLFF. This rearrangement joins TRBV29-1 to TRBJ1-4; D is possibly TRBD1 (6 bases). The CDR3 has 12 residues. With 6 bases removed from V and 8 bases from J, the gap between germline ends came to 13 bases. Germline V gene sequence: CDR1 SQVTM, CDR2 ANQGSEA.

V gene TRBV5-6 combines with J gene TRBJ2-1; 9 bases map to TRBD2. With 0 bases clipped from V and 9 bases from J, the junction kept 10 bases outside the gene matches. The CDR3 extends over 16 amino acids. CDR1 is SGHDT, CDR2 YYEEEE, per germline. This CDR3 is CASSLGNSGGRSEQFF. For the CDR3, the DNA is TGTGCCAGCAGCTTGGGAAATAGCGGGGGCCGCAGTGAGCAGTTCTTC.

This clonotype was recorded a few times. The V call is TRBV29-1, the J call TRBJ2-5; no reliable D call. Germline V CDR1 and CDR2: SQVTM, ANQGSEA. This CDR3 spans 12 amino acids. The V and J ends lost 4 bases and 4 bases respectively, with 10 bases between them. The DNA for the CDR3 is TGCAGCGTTGGGGTGGTAGGAGAGACCCAGTACTTC. Encoded protein: CSVGVVGETQYF.